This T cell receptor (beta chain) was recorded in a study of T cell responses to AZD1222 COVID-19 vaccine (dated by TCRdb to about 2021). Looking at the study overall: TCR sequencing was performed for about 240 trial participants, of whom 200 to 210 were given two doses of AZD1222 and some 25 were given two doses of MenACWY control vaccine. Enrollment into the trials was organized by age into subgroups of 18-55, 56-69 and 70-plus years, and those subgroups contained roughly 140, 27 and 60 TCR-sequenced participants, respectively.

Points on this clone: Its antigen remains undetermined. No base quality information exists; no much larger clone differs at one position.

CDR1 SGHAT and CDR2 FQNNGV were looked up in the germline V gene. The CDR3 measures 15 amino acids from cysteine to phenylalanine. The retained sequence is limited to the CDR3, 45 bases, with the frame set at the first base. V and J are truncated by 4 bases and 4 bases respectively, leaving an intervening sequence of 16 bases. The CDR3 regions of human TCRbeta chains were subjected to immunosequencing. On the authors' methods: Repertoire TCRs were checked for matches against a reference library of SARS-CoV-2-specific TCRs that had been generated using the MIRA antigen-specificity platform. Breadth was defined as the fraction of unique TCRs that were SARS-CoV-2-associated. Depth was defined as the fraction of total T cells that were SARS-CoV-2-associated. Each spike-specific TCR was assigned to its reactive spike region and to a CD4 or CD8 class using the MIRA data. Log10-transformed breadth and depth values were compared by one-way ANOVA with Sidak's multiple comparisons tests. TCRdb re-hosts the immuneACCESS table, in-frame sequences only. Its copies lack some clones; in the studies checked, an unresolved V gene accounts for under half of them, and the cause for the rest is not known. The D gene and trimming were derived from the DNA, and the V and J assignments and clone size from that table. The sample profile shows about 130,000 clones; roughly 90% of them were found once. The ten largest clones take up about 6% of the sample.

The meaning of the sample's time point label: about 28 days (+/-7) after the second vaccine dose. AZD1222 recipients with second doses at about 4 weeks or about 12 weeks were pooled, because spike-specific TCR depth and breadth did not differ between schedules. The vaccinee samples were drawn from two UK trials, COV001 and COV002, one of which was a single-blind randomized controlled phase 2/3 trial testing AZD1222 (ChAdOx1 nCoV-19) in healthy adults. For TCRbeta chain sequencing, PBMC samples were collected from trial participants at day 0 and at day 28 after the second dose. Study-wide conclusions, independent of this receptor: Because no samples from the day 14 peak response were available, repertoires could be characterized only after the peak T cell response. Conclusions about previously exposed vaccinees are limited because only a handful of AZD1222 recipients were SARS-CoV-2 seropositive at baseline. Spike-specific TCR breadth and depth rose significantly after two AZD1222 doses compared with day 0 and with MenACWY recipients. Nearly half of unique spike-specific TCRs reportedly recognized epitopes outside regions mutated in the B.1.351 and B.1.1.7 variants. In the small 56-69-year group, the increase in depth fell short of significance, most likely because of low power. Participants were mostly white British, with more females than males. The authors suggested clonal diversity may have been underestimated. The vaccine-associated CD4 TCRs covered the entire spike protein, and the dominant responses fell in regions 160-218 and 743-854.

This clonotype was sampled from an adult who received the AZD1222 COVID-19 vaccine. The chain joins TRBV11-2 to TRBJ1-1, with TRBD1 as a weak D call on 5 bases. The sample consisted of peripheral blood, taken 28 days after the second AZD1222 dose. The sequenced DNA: TGTGCCAGCAGCTCTTCAGGGTCCTTAGGCACTGAAGCTTTCTTT. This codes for CASSSSGSLGTEAFF. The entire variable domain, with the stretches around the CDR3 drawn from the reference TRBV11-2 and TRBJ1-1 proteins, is EAGVAQSPRYKIIEKRQSVAFWCNPISGHATLYWYQQILGQGPKLLIQFQNNGVVDDSQLPKDRFSAERLKGVDSTLKIQPAKLEDSAVYLCASSSSGSLGTEAFFGQGTRLTVV.